This TCR beta chain appears in the sequencing data of a study of identical twins. TCRdb passed the 5' RACE reads through MiXCR, listing each CDR3 protein once. The table includes 520,000 or so distinct CDR3 sequences, roughly a fifth detected once. The CDR3 runs 15 residues. CDR1 and CDR2 (germline): SGHDT, YYEEEE. Trimming cost V 5 bases and J 3 bases; bases outside gene matches: 10. Concerning this clonotype: Its matching antigen is unknown.

General observations from the study: Models came in too low on out-of-frame TCR alpha sharing in monozygotic twins.

This sample was also put to use in a study of T cells expressing NK-cell markers. That investigation notes: It was sorted CD3+CD56+NKG2C+, CD3+CD56+NKG2C- and CD3+CD56-NKG2C+ T cells that supplied the TCR beta repertoires. Among the experiments, several used an anti-gamma-delta TCR antibody to restrict sorting to alpha-beta TCR T cells.

The source material was CD4+ T cells sorted from blood. The clonotype originates from a woman younger than 35 in good health. The chain carries TRBV5-6 and TRBJ2-7, with 8 bases fitting TRBD1. The CDR3 loop reads CASSRVDRDNYEQYF. CDR3 nucleotides: TGTGCCAGCAGTCGTGTGGACAGGGATAACTACGAGCAGTACTTC.